These T cell receptor beta chains were read from a single sample in a study of beta chain features in type 1 diabetes. The table came from immunoSEQ multiplex PCR; TCRdb's copy has only in-frame clones and leaves some out. The data hold some 360,000 clones, with around 20% observed a single time. The material sequenced was naive CD4+ T cells from blood. The origin of the receptors is a woman between 18 and 29 years old in good health. Each CDR3 is given with its conserved first and last residue. A D gene is named only where the DNA matches it firmly. The listing skips clone size in some rows; elsewhere it reads once, few, many or a size class.

D gene: TRBD1; clone size: few; V gene: TRBV30; J gene: TRBJ1-5; CDR3 DNA: TGTGCCTACGGACAGGGGGCTCAGCCCCAGCATTTT; CDR3 protein: CAYGQGAQPQHF
D gene: TRBD1; clone size: -; V gene: TRBV9; J gene: TRBJ1-1; CDR3 DNA: TGTGCCAGCAGCGTCACAGGGGGCACTGAAGCTTTCTTT; CDR3 protein: CASSVTGGTEAFF
D gene: TRBD2; clone size: -; V gene: TRBV2; J gene: TRBJ2-1; CDR3 DNA: TGTGCCAGCAGAACCCCAGTGAGCGGGGGGGCCTATGGGTGGAATGAGCAGTTCTTC; CDR3 protein: CASRTPVSGGAYGWNEQFF
D gene: TRBD1; clone size: -; V gene: TRBV11-2; J gene: TRBJ1-5; CDR3 DNA: TGTGCCAGCAGCCTCAACAGGGGTCGTCAGCCCCAGCATTTT; CDR3 protein: CASSLNRGRQPQHF
D gene: -; clone size: few; V gene: TRBV7-9; J gene: TRBJ2-2; CDR3 DNA: TGTGCCAGCAGCCGCAGGGCGAACACCGGGGAGCTGTTTTTT; CDR3 protein: CASSRRANTGELFF
D gene: TRBD2; clone size: -; V gene: TRBV11-2; J gene: TRBJ2-7; CDR3 DNA: TGTGCCAGCACCAAGGGGTGGGGAACCAACCGCCCGGGGGGGAGCGAGCAGTACTTC; CDR3 protein: CASTKGWGTNRPGGSEQYF
D gene: TRBD2; clone size: few; V gene: TRBV15; J gene: TRBJ2-7; CDR3 DNA: TGTGCCACCAGCAGAGATCTCAGCGGGGGGCCATACGAGCAGTACTTC; CDR3 protein: CATSRDLSGGPYEQYF
D gene: -; clone size: few; V gene: TRBV9; J gene: TRBJ1-1; CDR3 DNA: TGTGCCAGCAGCCCGGTTTTAAGCACTGAAGCTTTCTTT; CDR3 protein: CASSPVLSTEAFF
D gene: TRBD2; clone size: -; V gene: TRBV11-1; J gene: TRBJ2-7; CDR3 DNA: TGTGCCAGCAGCTTAGGGGGGACTAGCGGCTACGAGCAGTACTTC; CDR3 protein: CASSLGGTSGYEQYF
D gene: -; clone size: -; V gene: TRBV18; J gene: TRBJ2-3; CDR3 DNA: TGTGCCAGCTCGCTGACAGGTTCCGGGGCAGATACGCAGTATTTT; CDR3 protein: CASSLTGSGADTQYF
D gene: TRBD2; clone size: -; V gene: TRBV2; J gene: TRBJ2-1; CDR3 DNA: TGTGCCAGCAGTGACAGGCCTTTACTAGCGGGAAGTAACAATGAGCAGTTCTTC; CDR3 protein: CASSDRPLLAGSNNEQFF
D gene: -; clone size: -; V gene: TRBV30; J gene: TRBJ1-1; CDR3 DNA: TGTGCCTGGACCTACCCGACTACCCTGTTCACTGAAGCTTTCTTT; CDR3 protein: CAWTYPTTLFTEAFF
D gene: -; clone size: -; V gene: TRBV2; J gene: TRBJ1-4; CDR3 DNA: TGTGCCACTACCGACTCCGTCCTTAATGAAAAACTGTTTTTT; CDR3 protein: CATTDSVLNEKLFF
D gene: -; clone size: -; V gene: TRBV23-1; J gene: TRBJ2-3; CDR3 DNA: TGCGCCAGCAGTCAAGGTAACAGGACAGATACGCAGTATTTT; CDR3 protein: CASSQGNRTDTQYF
D gene: -; clone size: few; V gene: TRBV5-6; J gene: TRBJ2-6; CDR3 DNA: TGTGCCAGCAGCTTGTCTCCTGGGGCCAACGTCCTGACTTTC; CDR3 protein: CASSLSPGANVLTF
D gene: -; clone size: -; V gene: TRBV7-2; J gene: TRBJ1-1; CDR3 DNA: TGTGCCAGCAGCTTCCCCCTGGGACAGAACACTGAAGCTTTCTTT; CDR3 protein: CASSFPLGQNTEAFF
D gene: -; clone size: -; V gene: TRBV25-1; J gene: TRBJ1-3; CDR3 DNA: TGTGCCAGCAGTGAACCGGGAAGCGGTGGAAACACCATATATTTT; CDR3 protein: CASSEPGSGGNTIYF
D gene: TRBD1; clone size: once; V gene: TRBV27; J gene: TRBJ2-7; CDR3 DNA: TGTGCCAGCAGCTCCCGACAGGGCTCCTACGAGCAGTACTTC; CDR3 protein: CASSSRQGSYEQYF
D gene: TRBD1; clone size: -; V gene: TRBV7-2; J gene: TRBJ2-1; CDR3 DNA: TGTGCCAGCAGCCAGGACAGGGGGTCATACAATGAGCAGTTCTTC; CDR3 protein: CASSQDRGSYNEQFF
D gene: -; clone size: few; V gene: TRBV10-3; J gene: TRBJ2-7; CDR3 DNA: TGTGCCATCAGTGAGTCGTCCGGGACACCCTACGAGCAGTACTTC; CDR3 protein: CAISESSGTPYEQYF
D gene: -; clone size: few; V gene: TRBV4-1; J gene: TRBJ2-3; CDR3 DNA: TGCGCCAGCAGCCTACAGGGCAGCGTCGGCACAGATACGCAGTATTTT; CDR3 protein: CASSLQGSVGTDTQYF
D gene: -; clone size: few; V gene: TRBV5-4; J gene: TRBJ2-7; CDR3 DNA: TGTGCCAGCAGTCGCCCCGCGGACGAGCAGTACTTC; CDR3 protein: CASSRPADEQYF
D gene: TRBD1; clone size: -; V gene: TRBV7-2; J gene: TRBJ1-2; CDR3 DNA: TGTGCCAGCAGCGCCGACAGGGACAACTATGGCTACACCTTC; CDR3 protein: CASSADRDNYGYTF
D gene: -; clone size: few; V gene: TRBV5-1; J gene: TRBJ2-1; CDR3 DNA: TGCGCCAGCAGCTTGGCCGGCAGGGATACCTACAATGAGCAGTTCTTC; CDR3 protein: CASSLAGRDTYNEQFF
D gene: TRBD2; clone size: few; V gene: TRBV6-5; J gene: TRBJ2-5; CDR3 DNA: TGTGCCACCAGCGGGGGGGCCGATGAGACCCAGTACTTC; CDR3 protein: CATSGGADETQYF
D gene: -; clone size: once; V gene: TRBV9; J gene: TRBJ1-2; CDR3 DNA: TGTGCCAGCAGCCCCAGGGTAGACTATGGCTACACCTTC; CDR3 protein: CASSPRVDYGYTF
D gene: -; clone size: -; V gene: TRBV21-1; J gene: TRBJ1-2; CDR3 DNA: TGTGCCAGCAGCTACAGGGGAGGCTATGGCTACACCTTC; CDR3 protein: CASSYRGGYGYTF
D gene: TRBD2; clone size: few; V gene: TRBV29-1; J gene: TRBJ2-3; CDR3 DNA: TGCACCCTAGCGGGAGGGGAAACAGATACGCAGTATTTT; CDR3 protein: CTLAGGETDTQYF